This T cell receptor beta chain was sequenced in a study of CD8 T cells in ankylosing spondylitis. TCRdb redid the calling of the 5' RACE reads with MiXCR, one entry per CDR3 protein. The sample shows approximately 240,000 distinct CDR3 sequences, more than 9% of them seen only once. This receptor was taken from a male donor with ankylosing spondylitis or in good health (not recorded which). The specimen was blood, either unsorted or a sorted T cell fraction (not recorded which).

The CDR3, as DNA: TGTGCCAGCAGCCCTACGCAGTTTGGACAGCTGTCCTACGAGCAGTACTTC. Translation gives CASSPTQFGQLSYEQYF. This sequence joins TRBV7-9 and TRBJ2-7; a weak D match, TRBD1 (6 bases). Germline V gives CDR1 SEHNR, CDR2 FQNEAQ (reference sequence). The V end was cut by 5 bases, the J end by 1 base, with 21 bases between. This CDR3 comprises 17 residues.